This TCR beta chain was profiled in a study of blood T cell repertoires in COVID-19. For the study at large: COVID-19 samples, acute and convalescent, were from the United States, Italy and Spain. Sources were T cells, B-cell-depleted T cells, or PBMCs; the material itself was cDNA or gDNA.

Seattle patient enrollment occurred during active infection, with longitudinal follow-up thereafter. Per the original methods: Using reference gene primer amplification, nucleated cell counts were estimated. Sequencing used immunoSEQ multiplex PCR; TCRdb keeps in-frame clones, though not all of them. D and trimming were read from the DNA, whereas the V and J calls and clone size are those reported in that table. The sample holds 55,000 to 75,000 clones, roughly 84% seen once. Germline CDR1 reads LGHDT; CDR2 reads YNNKEL (reference sequence). Trimming removed 3 bases at V and 1 base at J, with 9 bases between. The CDR3 extends over 15 amino acids.

The sequence was obtained from a man aged 55 to 69 with COVID-19, enrolled during active disease. This sequence joins TRBV3-1 (or the pseudogene TRBV3-2) and TRBJ1-4, with D tentatively TRBD1 (6 bases). The sequencing input was peripheral blood. The CDR3 is CASSQGARTNEKLFF. CDR3 DNA sequence: TGTGCCAGCAGCCAGGGGGCGAGAACTAATGAAAAACTGTTTTTT.